Here is one T cell receptor (beta chain) with its context. Unique molecular identifiers were used in preparing the TCRbeta library. From the PCR reads, TCRdb called clonotypes with MiXCR, one entry per CDR3 protein. The table has 450,000 to 700,000 distinct CDR3 sequences, more than 20% seen once. The sample comes from a study of T-cell reconstitution after alpha-beta-depleted transplantation in children. The germline V gene has CDR1 SEHNR and CDR2 FQNEAQ (reference sequence). V was shortened by 5 bases and J by 5 bases, with 13 bases between the two germline ends. The CDR3 is 13 amino acids. The rearrangement links TRBV7-9 to TRBJ2-7, with D perhaps assigned TRBD1 or TRBD2 (5 bases each). Material: PBMCs, obtained before TCRalphabeta/CD19-depleted stem cell transplant. The source of this sequence is a boy younger than two with Wiskott-Aldrich syndrome, due to receive a stem cell transplant. Written as DNA, the CDR3 is TGTGCCAGCAGCAGACAGAGGGGCGACGAGCAGTACTTC. Translated, it gives CASSRQRGDEQYF.